The rows below give T cell receptor beta chains drawn from one sample of a study of T cells after yellow fever vaccination. TCRdb independently ran MiXCR on the 5' RACE reads; one entry per CDR3 protein. The sample lists some 320,000 distinct CDR3 sequences; around a tenth were seen once. The sequencing used CD4+ T cells sorted from PBMCs, collected 45 days after the yellow fever booster vaccination. The receptors originated from a young man who received the YFV17D yellow fever vaccine. CDR3s include the opening cysteine and the closing phenylalanine or tryptophan. Fields, in order: V gene, J gene, D gene, clone size, CDR3 protein, CDR3 DNA. The D gene is left open where the match is weak. A row's size may be missing; if present it is once, few, many or a size class.

V: TRBV5-5
J: TRBJ2-7
D: .
size: many
CDR3: CASSLGLDSYEQYF
DNA: TGTGCCAGCAGCTTGGGACTAGACTCCTACGAGCAGTACTTC

V: TRBV3-1
J: TRBJ2-1
D: TRBD2
size: few
CDR3: CASTSIAGGAYNEQFF
DNA: TGTGCCAGCACTTCAATAGCCGGGGGGGCCTACAATGAGCAGTTCTTC

V: TRBV7-2
J: TRBJ2-3
D: .
size: few
CDR3: CASRLARDFYTDTQYF
DNA: TGTGCCAGCAGATTGGCGAGGGACTTCTACACAGATACGCAGTATTTT

V: TRBV12-3/TRBV12-4
J: TRBJ1-2
D: .
size: .
CDR3: CASTQGLGYGYTF
DNA: TGTGCCAGCACCCAGGGATTGGGCTATGGCTACACCTTC

V: TRBV4-3
J: TRBJ2-1
D: TRBD1
size: once
CDR3: CASSQGQGRDEQFF
DNA: TGCGCCAGCAGCCAAGGACAGGGAAGGGATGAGCAGTTCTTC

V: TRBV20-1
J: TRBJ1-1
D: .
size: few
CDR3: CSASEQGLTEAFF
DNA: TGCAGTGCTAGTGAACAGGGCTTAACTGAAGCTTTCTTT

V: TRBV6-5
J: TRBJ2-1
D: TRBD2
size: .
CDR3: CASRGLAGVNYNEQFF
DNA: TGTGCCAGCAGGGGACTAGCGGGGGTTAACTACAATGAGCAGTTCTTC

V: TRBV11-1
J: TRBJ2-3
D: .
size: few
CDR3: CASSQGLSTDTQYF
DNA: TGTGCCAGCAGCCAAGGACTCTCCACAGATACGCAGTATTTT

V: TRBV9
J: TRBJ2-2
D: .
size: .
CDR3: CASSVGGVNGELFF
DNA: TGTGCCAGCAGCGTAGGGGGTGTGAACGGGGAGCTGTTTTTT

V: TRBV30
J: TRBJ1-4
D: .
size: many
CDR3: CAWSLTNEKLFF
DNA: TGTGCCTGGAGTTTGACTAATGAAAAACTGTTTTTT

V: TRBV4-3
J: TRBJ2-2
D: .
size: .
CDR3: CASSQDASGFTGELFF
DNA: TGCGCCAGCAGCCAGGACGCGTCTGGATTTACCGGGGAGCTGTTTTTT

V: TRBV3-1
J: TRBJ2-1
D: .
size: few
CDR3: CASSQQHRSSEAQFF
DNA: TGTGCCAGCAGCCAACAGCACCGATCTAGCGAAGCGCAGTTCTTC

V: TRBV5-1
J: TRBJ1-1
D: .
size: .
CDR3: CASRSLGTTEAFF
DNA: TGCGCCAGCCGCTCGCTGGGTACAACTGAAGCTTTCTTT

V: TRBV6-1
J: TRBJ2-5
D: .
size: once
CDR3: CASSELGRGSVETQYF
DNA: TGTGCCAGCAGTGAACTGGGTAGAGGCTCTGTGGAGACCCAGTACTTC

V: TRBV20-1
J: TRBJ1-1
D: .
size: few
CDR3: CSAPTGGTEAFF
DNA: TGCAGTGCCCCGACCGGGGGCACTGAAGCTTTCTTT

V: TRBV2
J: TRBJ2-4
D: .
size: few
CDR3: CASSDRENIQYF
DNA: TGTGCCAGCAGTGACAGGGAGAACATTCAGTACTTC

V: TRBV5-6
J: TRBJ2-1
D: .
size: many
CDR3: CASSFLDRSYNEQFF
DNA: TGTGCCAGCAGCTTTCTTGACAGGTCCTACAATGAGCAGTTCTTC

V: TRBV7-8
J: TRBJ2-7
D: TRBD1
size: .
CDR3: CASSLGFRRTGAYEQYF
DNA: TGTGCCAGCAGCTTAGGATTTAGGCGGACAGGGGCCTACGAGCAGTACTTC

V: TRBV2
J: TRBJ2-1
D: .
size: few
CDR3: CASRKTDSSYNEQFF
DNA: TGTGCCAGCAGAAAAACAGACAGCTCCTACAATGAGCAGTTCTTC

V: TRBV27
J: TRBJ2-5
D: .
size: few
CDR3: CASKESRIGETQYF
DNA: TGTGCCAGTAAGGAGTCCCGTATCGGAGAGACCCAGTACTTC

V: TRBV20-1
J: TRBJ2-1
D: .
size: .
CDR3: CSARDVVRGGASEQFF
DNA: TGCAGTGCTAGAGATGTAGTTAGAGGGGGGGCTTCGGAGCAGTTCTTC

V: TRBV5-6
J: TRBJ2-6
D: TRBD1
size: .
CDR3: CASSLYRDRYPSGANVLTF
DNA: TGTGCCAGCAGCTTGTACCGGGACAGGTACCCCTCTGGGGCCAACGTCCTGACTTTC

V: TRBV7-9
J: TRBJ1-1
D: .
size: many
CDR3: CASRERDTEAFF
DNA: TGTGCCAGCAGAGAGAGGGACACTGAAGCTTTCTTT

V: TRBV29-1
J: TRBJ1-6
D: TRBD1
size: .
CDR3: CSAGQGDNSPLHF
DNA: TGCAGCGCGGGACAGGGTGATAATTCACCCCTCCACTTT

V: TRBV20-1
J: TRBJ1-2
D: .
size: few
CDR3: CSARGGRANYGYTF
DNA: TGCAGTGCTAGGGGCGGCAGGGCTAACTATGGCTACACCTTC

V: TRBV7-3
J: TRBJ2-5
D: .
size: many
CDR3: CASSLNGFQETQYF
DNA: TGTGCCAGCAGCTTAAATGGGTTCCAAGAGACCCAGTACTTC

V: TRBV6-5
J: TRBJ1-5
D: .
size: .
CDR3: CASSPRASNQPQHF
DNA: TGTGCCAGCAGCCCCAGGGCGAGCAATCAGCCCCAGCATTTT

V: TRBV6-9
J: TRBJ2-5
D: .
size: .
CDR3: CASSRWLCIGETQYF
DNA: TGTGCCAGCAGTCGATGGTTGTGTATAGGAGAGACCCAGTACTTC

V: TRBV24-1
J: TRBJ2-1
D: .
size: few
CDR3: CATSDRRTDNEQFF
DNA: TGTGCCACCAGTGACCGCCGGACAGACAATGAGCAGTTCTTC

V: TRBV7-2
J: TRBJ1-3
D: .
size: .
CDR3: CASSPKGGNTIYF
DNA: TGTGCCAGCAGTCCCAAGGGTGGAAACACCATATATTTT

V: TRBV20-1
J: TRBJ2-5
D: .
size: .
CDR3: CSVAGTLTEETQYF
DNA: TGCAGTGTCGCCGGGACTCTAACTGAAGAGACCCAGTACTTC

V: TRBV7-9
J: TRBJ2-2
D: .
size: many
CDR3: CASSFLLAGGELFF
DNA: TGTGCCAGCAGCTTCCTACTTGCTGGAGGGGAGCTGTTTTTT

V: TRBV24-1
J: TRBJ2-1
D: .
size: few
CDR3: CATSDMGARYNEQFF
DNA: TGTGCCACCAGTGATATGGGGGCACGGTACAATGAGCAGTTCTTC

V: TRBV27
J: TRBJ2-7
D: TRBD2
size: .
CDR3: CASSPWTSSHEQYF
DNA: TGTGCCAGCAGTCCATGGACTAGCTCCCACGAGCAGTACTTC

V: TRBV10-3
J: TRBJ2-1
D: .
size: .
CDR3: CAISRAGYEQFF
DNA: TGTGCCATCAGTCGCGCGGGATATGAGCAGTTCTTC

V: TRBV5-4
J: TRBJ2-1
D: TRBD2
size: few
CDR3: CASSRPSGGAYNEQFF
DNA: TGTGCCAGCAGCCGACCTAGCGGGGGGGCCTACAATGAGCAGTTCTTC

V: TRBV20-1
J: TRBJ1-5
D: .
size: .
CDR3: CSASDVDQPQHF
DNA: TGCAGTGCTAGCGACGTCGATCAGCCCCAGCATTTT

V: TRBV6-5
J: TRBJ1-6
D: .
size: few
CDR3: CASSSGDSQSYNSPLHF
DNA: TGTGCCAGCAGTTCCGGGGATTCCCAGTCCTATAATTCACCCCTCCACTTT

V: TRBV5-6
J: TRBJ2-7
D: .
size: .
CDR3: CASSLRAIYEQYF
DNA: TGTGCCAGCAGCTTGAGGGCCATCTACGAGCAGTACTTC

V: TRBV3-1
J: TRBJ2-5
D: .
size: .
CDR3: CASSKDNQETQYF
DNA: TGTGCCAGCAGCAAGGACAACCAAGAGACCCAGTACTTC

V: TRBV18
J: TRBJ2-1
D: TRBD1
size: few
CDR3: CASSPGTGTGDNEQFF
DNA: TGTGCCAGCTCTCCTGGTACCGGGACAGGGGACAATGAGCAGTTCTTC

V: TRBV20-1
J: TRBJ2-3
D: TRBD2
size: .
CDR3: CSAGPSGGTDTQYF
DNA: TGCAGTGCAGGCCCTAGCGGGGGCACAGATACGCAGTATTTT

V: TRBV7-2
J: TRBJ2-5
D: .
size: many
CDR3: CASSTHRGETQYF
DNA: TGTGCCAGCAGCACCCACCGGGGGGAGACCCAGTACTTC

V: TRBV12-3/TRBV12-4
J: TRBJ1-2
D: TRBD1
size: .
CDR3: CASGSGQGALGYTF
DNA: TGTGCCAGCGGGTCGGGACAGGGGGCCCTCGGCTACACCTTC

V: TRBV19
J: TRBJ1-5
D: .
size: .
CDR3: CASSGQYSNQPQHF
DNA: TGTGCCAGTAGCGGGCAGTATAGCAATCAGCCCCAGCATTTT

V: TRBV5-1
J: TRBJ2-3
D: .
size: many
CDR3: CASSLGQTTDTQYF
DNA: TGCGCCAGCAGCTTGGGTCAGACCACAGATACGCAGTATTTT

V: TRBV20-1
J: TRBJ1-5
D: .
size: few
CDR3: CSARDREGPQPQHF
DNA: TGCAGTGCTAGAGATCGGGAGGGTCCGCAGCCCCAGCATTTT

V: TRBV12-3/TRBV12-4
J: TRBJ1-1
D: .
size: many
CDR3: CASSPEVGTEAFF
DNA: TGTGCCAGCAGCCCAGAGGTCGGCACTGAAGCTTTCTTT

V: TRBV7-2
J: TRBJ1-2
D: .
size: .
CDR3: CASSSPGHTYGYTF
DNA: TGTGCCAGCAGCTCGCCGGGACACACCTATGGCTACACCTTC

V: TRBV5-6
J: TRBJ1-5
D: .
size: few
CDR3: CASSKDRNQPQHF
DNA: TGTGCCAGCAGTAAAGACAGGAATCAGCCCCAGCATTTT

V: TRBV20-1
J: TRBJ2-5
D: .
size: few
CDR3: CSARPFRPTSGETQYF
DNA: TGCAGTGCCAGACCTTTTCGGCCCACGTCGGGCGAGACCCAGTACTTC

V: TRBV5-1
J: TRBJ1-1
D: TRBD1
size: few
CDR3: CASSLGQGVGEAFF
DNA: TGCGCCAGCAGCTTGGGGCAGGGGGTCGGTGAAGCTTTCTTT

V: TRBV11-1
J: TRBJ1-2
D: .
size: few
CDR3: CASSYYDGGGYTF
DNA: TGTGCCAGCAGCTATTATGACGGTGGAGGCTACACCTTC

V: TRBV4-1
J: TRBJ2-2
D: .
size: .
CDR3: CASTDGRATPELFF
DNA: TGCGCCAGCACCGATGGCAGGGCTACGCCGGAGCTGTTTTTT